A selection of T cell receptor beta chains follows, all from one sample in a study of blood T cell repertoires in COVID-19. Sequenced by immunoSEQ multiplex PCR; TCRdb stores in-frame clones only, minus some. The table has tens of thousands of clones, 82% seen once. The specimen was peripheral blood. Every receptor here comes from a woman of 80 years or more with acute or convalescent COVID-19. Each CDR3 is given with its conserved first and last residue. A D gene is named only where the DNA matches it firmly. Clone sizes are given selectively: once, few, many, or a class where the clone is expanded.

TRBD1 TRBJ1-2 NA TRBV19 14 CASSPDRVNYGYTF TGTGCCAGTAGCCCGGACAGGGTTAACTATGGCTACACCTTC
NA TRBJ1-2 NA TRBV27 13 CASSFEGFYGYTF TGTGCCAGCAGCTTCGAGGGCTTCTATGGCTACACCTTC
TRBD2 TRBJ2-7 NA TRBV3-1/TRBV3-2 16 CASSQGVSAGAYEQYF TGTGCCAGCAGCCAAGGAGTATCAGCGGGGGCCTACGAGCAGTACTTC
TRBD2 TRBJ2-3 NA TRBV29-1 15 CSGDPGLAGGSAQYF TGCAGCGGTGACCCGGGACTAGCGGGGGGTTCAGCGCAGTATTTT
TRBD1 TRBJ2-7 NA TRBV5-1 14 CASSLGTGAYEQYF TGCGCCAGCAGCTTGGGGACAGGAGCCTACGAGCAGTACTTC
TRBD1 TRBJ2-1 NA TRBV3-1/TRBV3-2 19 CASSETISKTGSSYNEQFF TGTGCCAGCAGCGAAACCATCTCAAAGACAGGGAGCTCCTACAATGAGCAGTTCTTC
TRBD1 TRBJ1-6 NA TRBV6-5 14 CASKGDRDNSPLHF TGTGCCAGCAAGGGGGACAGGGATAATTCACCCCTCCACTTT
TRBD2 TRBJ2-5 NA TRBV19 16 CASSIIVSGGQETQYF TGTGCCAGTAGTATAATTGTCAGCGGGGGGCAAGAGACCCAGTACTTC
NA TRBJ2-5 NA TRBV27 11 CASRRGETQYF TGTGCCAGCAGGAGGGGGGAGACCCAGTACTTC
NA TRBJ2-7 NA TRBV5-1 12 CASSSQGLQQYF TGCGCCAGCAGCTCACAGGGCTTGCAGCAGTACTTC
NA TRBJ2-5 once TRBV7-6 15 CASSASGGPQETQYF TGTGCCAGCAGCGCCAGCGGCGGACCTCAAGAGACCCAGTACTTC
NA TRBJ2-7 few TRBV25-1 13 CASADTVGSEQYF TGTGCCAGCGCTGATACTGTCGGGTCCGAGCAGTACTTC
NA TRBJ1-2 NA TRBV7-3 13 CASSSRGGDGYTF TGTGCCAGCAGCTCCAGAGGAGGGGATGGCTACACCTTC
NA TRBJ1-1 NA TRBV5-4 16 CASSLGGNRWTTEAFF TGTGCCAGCAGCTTGGGAGGGAATCGATGGACCACTGAAGCTTTCTTT
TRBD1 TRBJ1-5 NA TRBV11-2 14 CASSRTGGNQPQHF TGTGCCAGCAGCAGGACAGGCGGCAATCAGCCCCAGCATTTT
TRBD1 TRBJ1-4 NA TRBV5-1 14 CASSSGQGNEKLFF TGCGCCAGCAGCTCCGGACAGGGGAATGAAAAACTGTTTTTT
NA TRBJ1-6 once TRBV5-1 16 CASRLRGTSYNSPLHF TGCGCCAGCAGATTAAGGGGGACCTCCTATAATTCACCCCTCCACTTT
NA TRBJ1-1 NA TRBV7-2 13 CASSFNSNTEAFF TGTGCCAGCAGCTTTAACTCGAACACTGAAGCTTTCTTT
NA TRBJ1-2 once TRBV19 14 CASSRDSERYGYTF TGTGCCAGTAGTCGGGATTCGGAGCGCTATGGCTACACCTTC
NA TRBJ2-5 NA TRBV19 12 CASSIGKETQYF TGTGCCAGTAGTATCGGGAAAGAGACCCAGTACTTC
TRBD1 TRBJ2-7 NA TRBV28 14 CASSRQGGAYEQYF TGTGCCAGCAGTAGACAGGGGGGTGCCTACGAGCAGTACTTC
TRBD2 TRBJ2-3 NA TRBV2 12 CASRNPGLGEYF TGTGCCAGCAGGAACCCGGGACTAGGAGAATATTTT
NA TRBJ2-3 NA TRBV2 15 CASSAPGLNFATQYF TGTGCCAGCAGTGCGCCCGGACTAAATTTCGCTACGCAGTATTTT
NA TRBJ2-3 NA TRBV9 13 CASSPLPGSGQYF TGTGCCAGCAGCCCTCTCCCCGGGAGTGGGCAGTATTTT
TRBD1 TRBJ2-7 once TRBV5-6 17 CASSLALGQGFTNEQYF TGTGCCAGCAGCTTGGCCCTGGGACAGGGTTTTACTAACGAGCAGTACTTC
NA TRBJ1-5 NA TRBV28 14 CASSLSGKGQPQHF TGTGCCAGCAGTTTATCAGGGAAAGGCCAGCCCCAGCATTTT
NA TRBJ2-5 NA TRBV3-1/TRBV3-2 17 CASSQDEIGGWGETQYF TGTGCCAGCAGCCAAGATGAGATCGGGGGTTGGGGGGAGACCCAGTACTTC
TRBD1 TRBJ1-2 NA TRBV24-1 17 CATSDLDRGAGVHGYTF TGTGCCACCAGTGACTTAGACAGGGGGGCTGGAGTTCATGGCTACACCTTC
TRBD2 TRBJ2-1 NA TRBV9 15 CASTRTSGGAGEQFF TGTGCCAGCACCAGGACTAGCGGGGGGGCCGGTGAGCAGTTCTTC